Shown below are 2 T cell receptor beta chains from a single sample sequenced in a study of T-cell reconstitution after alpha-beta-depleted transplantation in children. For TCRbeta, the library was prepared with unique molecular identifiers. From the PCR reads, TCRdb called clonotypes with MiXCR, one entry per CDR3 protein. This table has 440,000 or so distinct CDR3 sequences, approximately 42% appearing once. The input for sequencing was PBMCs, taken before TCRalphabeta/CD19-depleted stem cell transplant. Receptors originate from a girl aged 2 to 10 with aplastic anemia, due to receive a stem cell transplant.

V usage is TRBV15 and J usage is TRBJ2-7; 7 nucleotides agree with TRBD2. The CDR3 spans 16 residues. V gave up 0 bases and J gave up 3 bases; unmatched junction bases: 8. Germline CDR1 and CDR2: LNHNV and YYDKDF (reference sequence). The chain's CDR3 is CATSRDYGAGNYEQYF. CDR3 nucleotide sequence: TGTGCCACCAGCAGAGATTACGGAGCGGGGAACTACGAGCAGTACTTC.

This chain joins TRBV30 and TRBJ2-7; D is perhaps TRBD1 or TRBD2 (5 bases each). V lost 1 base and J 7 bases, leaving 20 bases between the germline ends. The CDR3 runs 15 residues. Germline loops: CDR1 GTSNPN, CDR2 SVGIG (reference sequence). This CDR3 is CAWSAPRVGEWEQYF. DNA of the CDR3: TGTGCCTGGAGTGCCCCTCGGGTAGGGGAGTGGGAGCAGTACTTC. Full variable domain (remainder filled in from reference TRBV30 and TRBJ2-7): SQTIHQWPATLVQPVGSPLSLECTVEGTSNPNLYWYRQAAGRGLQLLFYSVGIGQISSEVPQNLSASRPQDRQFILSSKKLLLSDSGFYLCAWSAPRVGEWEQYFGPGTRLTVT.